This TCR beta chain was identified in a study of blood T cell repertoires in COVID-19. Study background: Sources were T cells, B-cell-depleted T cells, or PBMCs; the material itself was cDNA or gDNA.

Per germline, CDR1 SGHVS and CDR2 FNYEAQ. V dropped 5 bases and J dropped 2; count of bases not matched to a gene: 3. The CDR3 is made up of 13 amino acids. Using immunoSEQ multiplex PCR, the repertoire was profiled, and TCRdb retains in-frame clones only, with some absent. The data show 250,000 to 350,000 clones, 84% seen once. The sample consisted of peripheral blood. The source of this sequence is a person aged 70 to 85 with COVID-19, enrolled during active disease. The V call is TRBV7-6, the J call TRBJ2-7, with 7 bases fitting TRBD1. The CDR3 here is CASSPQGAYEQYF. The DNA for the CDR3 is TGTGCCAGCAGCCCCCAGGGGGCCTACGAGCAGTACTTC. Combining the CDR3 with reference TRBV7-6 and TRBJ2-7 gives the whole variable domain GAGVSQSPRYKVTKRGQDVALRCDPISGHVSLYWYRQALGQGPEFLTYFNYEAQQDKSGLPNDRFSAERPEGSISTLTIQRTEQRDSAMYRCASSPQGAYEQYFGPGTRLTVT.